The rows below give T cell receptor beta chains drawn from one sample of a study of persistence of HIV-infected CD4 T cells. Some clones are missing from TCRdb's copy, which holds only in-frame ones; the method was immunoSEQ multiplex PCR. Of roughly 35,000 clones listed, 82% were seen once; the top ten hold roughly 0.99%. Their antigen targets remain unknown. The source was cultured CD4+ T cells from PBMCs, collected from a patient who received antiretroviral therapy. The receptor source for this set is an adult with HIV. The donor label of this sample is uncertain. CDR3s include the opening cysteine and the closing phenylalanine or tryptophan. The D gene is left open where the match is weak. Not every row has a clone size; where given, it reads once, few, many or a size class.

clone_size d_call j_call v_call cdr3_nt cdr3_aa
NA TRBD2 TRBJ2-1 TRBV29-1 TGCAGCGTCGAAGGGGAACTAGCGGGGGGGCTCATCGATGAGCAGTTCTTC CSVEGELAGGLIDEQFF
NA NA TRBJ1-4 TRBV6-5 TGTGCCAGCAGATGGACAGTAAATGAAAAACTGTTTTTT CASRWTVNEKLFF
NA NA TRBJ2-3 TRBV19 TGTGCCAGTAGTCAATTCAGGGGCACAGATACGCAGTATTTT CASSQFRGTDTQYF
NA NA TRBJ2-3 TRBV2 TGTGCCAGCAGGGATCTGGCCCGCACAGATACGCAGTATTTT CASRDLARTDTQYF
NA NA TRBJ2-1 TRBV2 TGTGCCAGCAGCCCAAGGGGAACAAGCTTTTCTGAGCAGTTCTTC CASSPRGTSFSEQFF
NA NA TRBJ1-2 TRBV29-1 TGCAGCGTTGAACCAGGCTATGGCTACACCTTC CSVEPGYGYTF
few NA TRBJ1-6 TRBV14 TGTGCCAGCAGCCAAGAAGCATTTAATTCACCCCTCCACTTT CASSQEAFNSPLHF
once NA TRBJ1-2 TRBV12-3/TRBV12-4 TGTGCCAGCAGTTTAGCCCGCTTTGGCTACACCTTC CASSLARFGYTF
NA TRBD1 TRBJ2-7 TRBV2 TGTGCCACCCACCGGGACAGAGCCTACGAGCAGTACTTC CATHRDRAYEQYF
NA TRBD1 TRBJ2-6 TRBV10-2 TGCGCCAGTGGGAAGGGGACAGGTGGATCTGGGGCCAACGTCCTGACTTTC CASGKGTGGSGANVLTF
NA NA TRBJ1-1 TRBV29-1 TGCAGCGTCCCGGACAGCTCGAACACTGAAGCTTTCTTT CSVPDSSNTEAFF
NA TRBD2 TRBJ2-3 TRBV6-4 TGTGCCAGCAGTGCCCGGGGACTAGCTGATAGCGATACGCAGTATTTT CASSARGLADSDTQYF
few TRBD1 TRBJ1-5 TRBV30 TGTGCCTTTTCCGGGACAGTCAATCAGCCCCAGCATTTT CAFSGTVNQPQHF
NA NA TRBJ1-1 TRBV19 TGTGCCAGTGGAATGTTGAACACTGAAGCTTTCTTT CASGMLNTEAFF
once TRBD1 TRBJ1-1 TRBV5-8 TGTGCCAGCAGCGGAACAGGGGCGGGTAGGACTGAAGCTTTCTTT CASSGTGAGRTEAFF
NA TRBD1 TRBJ1-2 TRBV28 TGTGCCAGCAGTTCCACAGGGGGCTATGGCTACACCTTC CASSSTGGYGYTF
NA NA TRBJ1-2 TRBV25-1 TGTGCCAGCAGTGACCCCTGGGGAGGGGTGCAAGATGGCTACACCTTC CASSDPWGGVQDGYTF
NA NA TRBJ2-3 TRBV2 TGTGCCAGCAGTGAGCCTATTGGCACAGATACGCAGTATTTT CASSEPIGTDTQYF
NA TRBD1 TRBJ1-1 TRBV6-5 TGTGCCAGCAGCCGGGACAGGGCGGCTGAAGCTTTCTTT CASSRDRAAEAFF
NA NA TRBJ2-2 TRBV5-1 TGCGCCAGCAGCTTGGTAGCAGGGCGGGAGCTGTTTTTT CASSLVAGRELFF
NA NA TRBJ1-1 TRBV6-1 TGTGCCAGCAGTGAACAGGCTGGTTTAGCTTTCTTT CASSEQAGLAFF
NA NA TRBJ2-3 TRBV9 TGTGCCAGCAGCCCAGAGGCTACTAGCACAGATACGCAGTATTTT CASSPEATSTDTQYF
NA NA TRBJ1-6 TRBV30 TGTGCCTGGAGTGCGGATAATTCACCCCTCCACTTT CAWSADNSPLHF
NA NA TRBJ2-2 TRBV10-3 TGTGCCATCAGGAGAGCCACCGGGGAGCTGTTTTTT CAIRRATGELFF
NA NA TRBJ2-3 TRBV27 TGTGCCAGCAGTTTGTATACAATCTATGGGAGCACAGATACGCAGTATTTT CASSLYTIYGSTDTQYF
NA TRBD1 TRBJ1-1 TRBV18 TGTGCCAGCTCACCCTTCGATTCCGGGACAGGCAATAAAGCTTTCTTT CASSPFDSGTGNKAFF
NA NA TRBJ1-5 TRBV7-6 TGTGCCAGCAGCTTAAGTCCAGGAGAACAGCCCCAGCATTTT CASSLSPGEQPQHF
NA NA TRBJ1-1 TRBV7-2 TGTGCCAGCAGCCCGGGGACGCGCTTCTTAGGGACTGAAGCTTTCTTT CASSPGTRFLGTEAFF
NA TRBD2 TRBJ2-3 TRBV2 TGTGCCAGCAGCGCTAGCGGGGGGGGCACAGATACGCAGTATTTT CASSASGGGTDTQYF
NA NA TRBJ2-5 TRBV7-6 TGTGCCAGCAGCTTAACCCCCCAAGAGACCCAGTACTTC CASSLTPQETQYF
NA NA TRBJ1-1 TRBV15 TGTGCCACCAGCAGAGATAGCAGGAAGAACACTGAAGCTTTCTTT CATSRDSRKNTEAFF
NA NA TRBJ1-1 TRBV6-4 TGTGCCAGCAGTCAATCCGGGACCACTGAAGCTTTCTTT CASSQSGTTEAFF
NA NA TRBJ1-1 TRBV19 TGTGCCAGTAGGAGGGCGAACACTGAAGCTTTCTTT CASRRANTEAFF
NA NA TRBJ1-3 TRBV5-6 TGTGCCAGCAGCTCAACAGGGATCTCTGGAAACACCATATATTTT CASSSTGISGNTIYF
NA NA TRBJ1-2 TRBV30 TGTGCCTGGAGTGGACGGAGCTACTATGGCTACACCTTC CAWSGRSYYGYTF
NA NA TRBJ1-2 TRBV9 TGTGCCAGCAGCGTGGTCAGTAACTATGGCTACACCTTC CASSVVSNYGYTF
NA TRBD1 TRBJ1-6 TRBV2 TGTGCCAGCAGCCGGGACAGGGGCGGTGGTTCACCCCTCCACTTT CASSRDRGGGSPLHF
NA NA TRBJ2-1 TRBV3-1/TRBV3-2 TGTGCCAGCAGCCTCTTTGGCGCTGAGCAGTTCTTC CASSLFGAEQFF
NA NA TRBJ2-2 TRBV3-1/TRBV3-2 TGTGCCAGCAGCCAAGCGGGACTTCCCACCGGGGAGCTGTTTTTT CASSQAGLPTGELFF
NA NA TRBJ2-2 TRBV5-1 TGCGCCAGCAGCTTCGCAGGGACCGGGGAGCTGTTTTTT CASSFAGTGELFF
once NA TRBJ1-1 TRBV6-6 TGTGCCAGCAGTTACTCGACAGGATCCACTGAAGCTTTCTTT CASSYSTGSTEAFF
NA NA TRBJ1-1 TRBV29-1 TGCAGCGTTGAAGATCTGTGGGGGAACACTGAAGCTTTCTTT CSVEDLWGNTEAFF
NA TRBD1 TRBJ2-7 TRBV6-5 TGTGCCAGCAGTTCCTACAGGGGAAGCGAGCAGTACTTC CASSSYRGSEQYF
NA NA TRBJ2-3 TRBV5-4 TGTGCCAGCAGCTGGGATTACAGCGATACGCAGTATTTT CASSWDYSDTQYF
NA NA TRBJ2-4 TRBV5-1 TGCGCCAGCAGCTTGGGGGGAACAGATTTAGCCAAAAACATTCAGTACTTC CASSLGGTDLAKNIQYF
NA TRBD1 TRBJ1-1 TRBV10-3 TGTGCCACGACCAGGACAGGGTGGAAGAACACTGAAGCTTTCTTT CATTRTGWKNTEAFF
NA TRBD2 TRBJ2-3 TRBV5-5 TGTGCCAGCAGCTTGAGAACTAGCGGGGGTTTGCAGTATTTT CASSLRTSGGLQYF
NA NA TRBJ1-2 TRBV14 TGTGCCAGCAGCCAAGATCCCACAGTCCAAGGCTACACCTTC CASSQDPTVQGYTF